These 21 T cell receptor beta chains originate from one sample sequenced in a study of immune heterogeneity within non-small cell lung tumors. A multiplex PCR containing 32 V primers and 13 J primers was used to amplify TCR beta CDR3. TCRdb redid the calling of the multiplex PCR reads with MiXCR, one entry per CDR3 protein. The repertoire includes under 3,000 distinct CDR3 sequences, 26% of them detected once, and 20% sits in the top ten. For each sample, template was about 600 ng of bulk tumor genomic DNA. Several biopsies per primary tumor were taken during surgery, spaced as far apart as possible. The study cohort was described as untreated, and its members had newly diagnosed non-small cell lung cancer. They went on to have curative surgery. Sequencing was done on a sample of lung tumor tissue. These receptors came from a man in his sixties with non-small cell lung cancer.

This clonotype is classed as medium-sized (0.01 to 0.1%). J is TRBJ1-6 and V is TRBV6-2 or TRBV6-3, with D unresolved. This CDR3 is 15 amino acids long. The germline V gene encodes CDR1 MNHEY and CDR2 SVGEGT. V was cut by 8 bases and J by 7 bases, with 18 bases left in between. The CDR3 region is CASGPRAGPNSPLHF. CDR3 sequence (DNA): TGTGCCAGCGGGCCAAGGGCAGGACCGAATTCACCCCTCCACTTT.

Judged by abundance, this clonotype is medium-sized. The chain links TRBV20-1 to TRBJ2-3; TRBD1 agrees at 7 bases. The CDR3 has 15 residues. Trimming removed 3 bases from V and 2 bases from J; junction bases left unmatched: 8. The germline V gene encodes CDR1 DFQATT and CDR2 SNEGSKA (reference sequence). The DNA for the CDR3 is TGCAGTGCTAGCCCTTTGGGACAGAACACAGATACGCAGTATTTT. Amino acids: CSASPLGQNTDTQYF.

By frequency in the sample, this clonotype is medium-sized. The chain uses TRBV14 and TRBJ2-1; 12 nucleotides agree with TRBD2. Trimming at V came to 4 bases and at J to 8 bases, leaving 12 bases not matched to a gene. Germline values: CDR1 SGHDN, CDR2 FVKESK. CDR3 length equals 17 residues. Here the CDR3 reads CASSPPVGLAGGDEQFF. CDR3 DNA sequence: TGTGCCAGCAGCCCCCCCGTGGGGCTAGCGGGAGGGGATGAGCAGTTCTTC.

Concerning this clonotype: Likely a read error: the CDR3 ends without its conserved phenylalanine or tryptophan. This rearrangement joins TRBV4-1 to TRBJ2-7, with D possibly being TRBD2 (6 bases). Looked up from germline, CDR1 is MGHRA and CDR2 is YSYEKL. The CDR3 length is 15 residues. Trimming pared 2 bases from V and 0 bases from J, leaving 11 bases between. The CDR3 sequence is CASSQSSGGSYEQYL. CDR3 coding DNA: TGCGCCAGCAGCCAAAGTAGCGGAGGCTCCTACGAGCAGTACTTG.

On this clonotype itself: This may come from a read error, since a much larger clone is one base off. The V call is TRBV5-1, the J call TRBJ2-7, with D possibly TRBD2 on 7 matching bases. CDR1 and CDR2 (germline): SGHRS, YFSETQ. The CDR3 has 16 amino acids. V lost 10 bases to trimming and J lost 3 bases, with 26 bases between them. The CDR3 bases are TGCGCCTGCTTCTCTGGGGGCAGCGGGGCCAGCTACGAGCAGTACTTC. It is translated as CACFSGGSGASYEQYF.

By frequency in the sample, this clonotype is medium-sized. The V and J genes are TRBV20-1 and TRBJ2-1, with 10 bases aligning to TRBD2. This CDR3 region has 16 residues. The germline CDR1 and CDR2 sequences are DFQATT and SNEGSKA (reference sequence). With V trimmed by 6 bases and J by 3 bases, 11 bases remained unmatched. CDR3 amino acids: CSAFGSGTSVYNEQFF. The CDR3 DNA reads as TGCAGTGCCTTCGGGTCCGGGACTAGCGTCTACAATGAGCAGTTCTTC.

This clonotype qualifies as large. This rearrangement joins TRBV2 to TRBJ1-2; possible D gene TRBD1, 5 bases. With 5 bases removed from V and 3 bases from J, the gap between germline ends came to 10 bases. Germline CDR1 is SNHLY and CDR2 is FYNNEI. This CDR3 region has 13 residues. CDR3 DNA: TGTGCCAGCAGTAAGGTCAGGGACTATGGCTACACCTTC. Protein product: CASSKVRDYGYTF.

In the case of this clonotype: This sequence may be a read error, since a much larger clone differs from it by one base. V and J are TRBV7-2 and TRBJ2-5; D is ambiguous. The CDR3 extends over 11 amino acids. CDR1 and CDR2 from the germline V gene are SGHTA and FQGNSA. The CDR3 DNA sequence: TGTGTCAGCAGCCCCCGTGAGACCCAGTACTTC. Its protein is CVSSPRETQYF. Together with reference TRBV7-2 and TRBJ2-5, the CDR3 gives the full variable domain: GAGVSQSPSNKVTEKGKDVELRCDPISGHTALYWYRQSLGQGLEFLIYFQGNSAPDKSGLPSDRFSAERTGGSVSTLTIQRTQQEDSAVYLCVSSPRETQYFGPGTRLLVL.

By sample fraction, this clonotype is medium-sized. The chain recombines TRBV9 with TRBJ2-5; weak D call: TRBD1 (7 bases). Germline V gene lookup returns CDR1 SGDLS and CDR2 YYNGEE. The CDR3 extends over 15 amino acids. The V end lost 3 bases, the J end lost 5 bases, and 17 bases lay between the germline ends. In nucleotides, the CDR3 is TGTGCCAGCAGCGCCTCGGAGGGGGCATGGGAGACCCAGTACTTC. Its protein product is CASSASEGAWETQYF. The full variable domain, completed using reference TRBV9 and TRBJ2-5, is DSGVTQTPKHLITATGQRVTLRCSPRSGDLSVYWYQQSLDQGLQFLIQYYNGEERAKGNILERFSAQQFPDLHSELNLSSLELGDSALYFCASSASEGAWETQYFGPGTRLLVL.

By share, this clonotype ranks as medium-sized. This chain uses TRBV20-1 with TRBJ2-1; D is unresolved. This CDR3 is 10 amino acids long. Germline V CDR1 and CDR2: DFQATT, SNEGSKA (reference sequence). The CDR3 DNA follows: TGCACCCAAGGAGTTAATGAGCAGTTCTTC. Translated: CTQGVNEQFF.

By its share, this clonotype is medium-sized. The J gene is TRBJ2-5, the V gene TRBV14; no clear D. V lost 1 base, J lost 4 bases, and 10 bases lay in between. CDR1 SGHDN and CDR2 FVKESK come from the germline V gene. This CDR3 region has 14 residues. CDR3 nucleotide sequence: TGTGCCAGCAGCCAAGTCTCTAGTGGAGAGACCCAGTACTTC. It yields the protein CASSQVSSGETQYF.

In this sample, this clonotype is medium-sized. The rearrangement joins TRBV12-3 or TRBV12-4 to TRBJ2-5, with 7 bases identical to TRBD2. Germline trimming cut 1 base from V and 9 bases from J; bases unmatched to any gene: 11. This CDR3 is 15 amino acids long. The CDR3 protein is CASSLGAGAGWSQYF. The CDR3 nucleotides are TGTGCCAGCAGTTTAGGCGCGGGAGCGGGGTGGTCCCAGTACTTC.

This clonotype is labeled as medium-sized. The chain joins TRBV28 to TRBJ2-1; TRBD2 agrees at 9 bases. Germline trimming cut 5 bases from V and 3 bases from J; bases unmatched to any gene: 8. The V gene's germline CDR1 is MDHEN and CDR2 SYDVKM. This CDR3 is built from 16 residues. The CDR3 DNA reads as TGTGCCAGCAGTCTAGGTGCGGGAGGGTACTACAATGAGCAGTTCTTC. As protein: CASSLGAGGYYNEQFF.

By share, this clonotype counts as medium-sized (0.01 to 0.1%). The V call is TRBV5-1, the J call TRBJ2-2; 7 nucleotides match TRBD2. V lost 5 bases, J lost 7 bases, and 8 bases stayed unmatched. The CDR3 contains 14 residues. Germline CDR1 is SGHRS and CDR2 is YFSETQ. The DNA of the CDR3 is TGCGCCAGCAGTAATTCGGGAGGAGGCGGGGAGCTGTTTTTT. Translated: CASSNSGGGGELFF.

V usage is TRBV20-1 and J usage is TRBJ2-1, with 11 bases identical to TRBD2. This CDR3 contains 15 residues. Germline V gene lookup returns CDR1 DFQATT and CDR2 SNEGSKA (reference sequence). V dropped 6 bases and J dropped 16; count of bases not matched to a gene: 20. In nucleotides, the CDR3 is TGCAGTGCCTCCGCCCCTAGCGGGAGGTACAATGGGCACTTCTTC. Protein: CSASAPSGRYNGHFF.

In this sample, this clonotype is medium-sized. The chain recombines TRBV6-1 with TRBJ1-1, with 8 bases lining up with TRBD1. CDR3 length equals 13 residues. After removal of 7 bases from V and 5 bases from J, the junction contained 6 bases not matched to a gene. Germline CDR1 MNHNS, CDR2 SASEGT. In DNA, the CDR3 is TGTGCCAGCAATACAGGGGGGAGGACTGAAGCTTTCTTT. Amino acid sequence: CASNTGGRTEAFF.

This clonotype turned up a few times. The chain carries TRBV19 and TRBJ1-5; no clear D gene. The germline CDR1 and CDR2 sequences are LNHDA and SQIVND (reference sequence). V was pared by 7 bases and J by 4 bases, with 8 bases between. The CDR3 has 12 residues. The CDR3 here is CASNLGNQPQHF. The CDR3 nucleotides read TGTGCCAGTAACTTGGGGAATCAGCCCCAGCATTTT.

Sample share makes this clonotype medium-sized. This chain uses TRBV12-3 or TRBV12-4 with TRBJ2-7; 10 nucleotides line up with TRBD2. CDR3 length: 15 amino acids. Trimming removed 3 bases from V and 5 bases from J; junction bases left unmatched: 7. In DNA, the CDR3 is TGTGCCAGCAGTTTCTGGCTAGCGGGAGCTCACGAGCAGTACTTC. It codes for CASSFWLAGAHEQYF.

This clonotype has only a few counts. This may stem from a read error, because a much larger clone lies one nucleotide away. This CDR3 is CASSETRVNTGAFF. In DNA, the CDR3 is TGTGCCAGCAGTGAAACGCGGGTGAACACTGGAGCTTTCTTT. The chain employs TRBV6-1 and TRBJ1-1; D is undetermined. The germline gives CDR1 MNHNS, CDR2 SASEGT. The length of the CDR3 is 14 residues.

By its share, this clonotype is medium-sized (0.01 to 0.1%). The chain is built from TRBV7-6 and TRBJ2-1; D call uncertain. Deletions cut 5 bases from V and 5 bases from J, with 10 bases between. Per germline, CDR1 SGHVS and CDR2 FNYEAQ. This CDR3 has 13 residues. CDR3 nucleotides: TGTGCCAGCAGCCCGTACATGGACAATGAGCAGTTCTTC. Amino acids: CASSPYMDNEQFF.

In its sample, this clonotype ranks as large. The chain combines TRBV6-1 with TRBJ2-7; D is uncertain. V was pared by 8 bases and J by 0 bases, with 8 bases between. The CDR3 spans 12 residues. Germline CDR1 and CDR2: MNHNS and SASEGT. DNA for the CDR3: TGTGCCAGCGCCCAGAGCTCCTACGAGCAGTACTTC. Translating it yields CASAQSSYEQYF.